The present T cell receptor beta chain was sequenced within a study of T cells in Graves' hyperthyroidism and ophthalmopathy. Germline V gene lookup returns CDR1 MNHNS and CDR2 SASEGT. The CDR3 consists of 15 residues. Trimming left V 3 bases short and J 0 bases short, with 9 bases between. RNA transcripts yielded amplified TCR beta CDR3 regions. The TCR CDR3 was amplified in a first-round RT-PCR using the HTBI primer set. TCRdb called the multiplex PCR reads again in MiXCR, with one record for every CDR3 protein. Of 350,000 or so distinct CDR3 sequences in the sample, 15% to 20% were seen once. The specimen was blood. The receptor was derived from a woman between 45 and 65 years old with Graves' hyperthyroidism. The rearrangement joins TRBV6-1 to TRBJ1-3; D possibly corresponds to TRBD1 (5 bases). CDR3 sequence reads: CASSDWTSSGNTIYF. For the CDR3, the DNA is TGTGCCAGCAGTGATTGGACAAGCTCTGGAAACACCATATATTTT.